The clone carrying this TCR beta chain was counted a few times. This sample was included in a study of T cells in Graves' hyperthyroidism and ophthalmopathy. RNA transcripts yielded amplified TCR beta CDR3 regions. The study used the HTBI primer set for a first-round RT-PCR of the TCR CDR3. TCRdb used MiXCR to reprocess the multiplex PCR reads, holding one entry per CDR3 protein. The sample lists about 480,000 distinct CDR3 sequences; around 22% were seen once. V lost 8 bases and J 1 base, leaving 11 bases between the germline ends. The CDR3 runs to 13 residues. The germline gives CDR1 SGHTA, CDR2 FQGNSA.

The chain recombines TRBV7-2 with TRBJ1-1; TRBD1 is a possible D gene (5 bases). The origin of this receptor is a woman aged 25-40 years with Graves' ophthalmopathy. Sample: blood. As DNA, the CDR3 is TGTGCCAGCTTCAGGGCGGGGAACACTGAAGCTTTCTTT. Translation gives CASFRAGNTEAFF.